A selection of T cell receptor beta chains follows, all from one sample in a study of shared clonotypes between healthy human individuals. Repertoires were generated with immunoSEQ multiplex PCR, while TCRdb's copy carries only in-frame clones and drops some. This sample has about 1.5 million clones; under 99% occur once, and the top ten carry approximately 0.44%. Sequencing was done on a sample of naive CD4+ T cells sorted from blood. All receptors come from a man aged 25-40 years in good health. Each CDR3 is given with its conserved first and last residue. A D gene is named only where the DNA matches it firmly. The size field is filled for only some rows; it gives once, few, many or a size class.

NA	TRBD1	TRBJ1-2	TRBV28	TGTGCCAGCAGTTTGTGGACTGGGACAGATATTAACTATGGCTACACCTTC	CASSLWTGTDINYGYTF
once	NA	TRBJ1-3	TRBV5-4	TGTGCCAGCAGCTTGAAGAAGAGCTCTGGAAACACCATATATTTT	CASSLKKSSGNTIYF
once	NA	TRBJ1-2	TRBV7-2	TGTGCCAGCAGCCTAGACAGAGCTAACTATGGCTACACCTTC	CASSLDRANYGYTF
NA	TRBD1	TRBJ1-2	TRBV6-6	TGTGCCAGCAGAGGACAGGTTAGAGTCTATGGCTACACCTTC	CASRGQVRVYGYTF
NA	NA	TRBJ1-1	TRBV28	TGTGCCAGCAGTTTATCCTTGGGGACCGAAGCTTTCTTT	CASSLSLGTEAFF
NA	NA	TRBJ2-2	TRBV2	TGTGCCAGCTTTAGATTCCAGAGCACCGGGGAGCTGTTTTTT	CASFRFQSTGELFF
NA	NA	TRBJ1-3	TRBV30	TGTGCCTGGTCCCCGGGACATTCAGGAAACACCATATATTTT	CAWSPGHSGNTIYF
NA	TRBD2	TRBJ2-1	TRBV14	TGTGCCAGCAGCCACCCAGGAGGGGGACTAGCGGGAGTCAATGAGCAGTTCTTC	CASSHPGGGLAGVNEQFF
NA	NA	TRBJ1-2	TRBV5-4	TGTGCCAGCAGCTTGGACGGGAATGGCTACACCTTC	CASSLDGNGYTF
NA	NA	TRBJ2-7	TRBV7-9	TGTGCCAGCAGCTTAGAATGGGGGGAGGCCTACGAGCAGTACTTC	CASSLEWGEAYEQYF
NA	TRBD2	TRBJ2-3	TRBV2	TGTGCCAGCGAGGCGGGAGGGCCGATACGTACGCAGTATTTT	CASEAGGPIRTQYF
NA	NA	TRBJ1-2	TRBV9	TGTGCCAGCAGCGTAGCCTCGGACGGCTATGGCTACACCTTC	CASSVASDGYGYTF
NA	NA	TRBJ2-5	TRBV10-1	TGCGCCACAGGGGGGACTATTCAAGAGACCCAGTACTTC	CATGGTIQETQYF
NA	NA	TRBJ1-1	TRBV10-1	TGCGCCAGCAGTGAATCGGGACGGATGAACACTGAAGCTTTCTTT	CASSESGRMNTEAFF
NA	NA	TRBJ2-1	TRBV18	TGTGCCAGCCGGGACATCTCCTACAATGAGCAGTTCTTC	CASRDISYNEQFF
NA	NA	TRBJ2-3	TRBV27	TGTGCCAGCAGTTTGAGGCTCACAGATACGCAGTATTTT	CASSLRLTDTQYF
NA	TRBD2	TRBJ2-1	TRBV6-5	TGTGCCAGCAGTTACTCCGTAGCGGGAGCTCGCAATGAGCAGTTCTTC	CASSYSVAGARNEQFF
NA	NA	TRBJ1-1	TRBV19	TGTGCCAGTAGTATCGGGATTGGGGGATCTTTCTTT	CASSIGIGGSFF
NA	TRBD2	TRBJ2-1	TRBV7-2	TGTGCCAGCAGCCTCTCCTACTCGACTAGCGGGGGATACAATGAGCAGTTCTTC	CASSLSYSTSGGYNEQFF
NA	TRBD2	TRBJ2-5	TRBV10-3	TGTGCCACGCGAGCGGGAGGCTCGGAAGAGACCCAGTACTTC	CATRAGGSEETQYF
NA	NA	TRBJ1-1	TRBV18	TGTGCCAGCTCACCACGCGGGGACACTGAAGCTTTCTTT	CASSPRGDTEAFF
once	NA	TRBJ2-7	TRBV13	TGTGCCAGCAGCTTAGGCCCCGGGTACGAGCAGTACTTC	CASSLGPGYEQYF
NA	TRBD1	TRBJ2-5	TRBV28	TGTGCCAGCAGTCCTCCGGGACAGGGGGCAGGGGAGACCCAGTACTTC	CASSPPGQGAGETQYF
NA	NA	TRBJ2-1	TRBV7-6	TGTGCCAGCAGCTTAGCTACTAGCCCAGGCAATGAGCAGTTCTTC	CASSLATSPGNEQFF
NA	TRBD2	TRBJ2-1	TRBV5-1	TGCGCCAGCAGCTCCGCCGGGACTAGCGGCAATGAGCAGTTCTTC	CASSSAGTSGNEQFF
NA	TRBD1	TRBJ1-1	TRBV19	TGTGCCAGTAGCATTACCACAGGGGGCTCCGTGGCTTTCTTT	CASSITTGGSVAFF